This entry features one T cell receptor (beta chain) sequence. No cognate antigen has been identified for it. No much larger clone exists at a distance of one base, and base qualities are not known. This entry belongs to a study of blood T cell repertoires in COVID-19 (dated by TCRdb to the early 2020s). For the study in its entirety: The collaborator samples originated in the United States, Italy and Spain and spanned the acute and convalescent phases of COVID-19. The repertoires were made available in a free public database intended to serve as a resource for research on the immune response to SARS-CoV-2. The samples were drawn from the first 160 participants of the ongoing ImmuneRACE study and from under 1,500 subjects provided by 6 global collaborators. The prospective study material was composed of cDNA or gDNA derived from T cells, B-cell-depleted T cells, or PBMCs. Nearly every sample came with metadata listing a de-identified subject ID, COVID-19 status, age in years and sex. HLA class I and class II types, where available, came from metadata supplied by the sample provider rather than from assay-based typing. The dataset comprised deeply sampled blood TCRbeta repertoires from subjects exposed to, actively infected with, or recovered from COVID-19.

V gives up 2 bases and J gives up 1 base, and the segment between their germline ends measures 10 bases. The cysteine opens and the phenylalanine closes a CDR3 of 15 amino acids. Only the CDR3 DNA stays, 45 bases, in frame from base 1. The germline V gene sets CDR1 to SGDLS and CDR2 to YYNGEE. TCRbeta CDR3 regions were amplified from genomic DNA by means of the immunoSEQ Assay, a bias-controlled multiplex PCR. Processing in the source paper ran as follows. Within the assay, amplification of reference gene primers was used to estimate how many nucleated cells each sample contained. To quantify the absolute abundance of each unique TCRbeta CDR3 rearrangement, sequence reads were collapsed and filtered. For each sample, productive Simpson clonality was calculated as the square root of Simpson's diversity index over productive rearrangements. The immuneACCESS repertoire file appears here via TCRdb, limited to in-frame rearrangements. These files lack a portion of the clones; in checked studies, under half of the deficit traces to unresolved V genes, and the cause of the others is not known. The DNA gave D and trimming, while V, J and clone size come from that table. The sample profile shows about 120,000 clones; around 76% of them were found once. The ten top clones hold approximately 2.5% of the sample.

The study at large found these results: The amount of clinical and demographic metadata varied by source and participant and was provided uncurated.

Each collaborating institution followed its own protocols to collect whole blood in K2EDTA tubes. For TCRbeta analysis, collaborator samples were shipped as frozen whole blood, as isolated PBMCs, or as DNA extracted from either sample type. This clonotype was obtained from a man aged 70-80 years with acute or convalescent COVID-19. Recombination joined TRBV9 with TRBJ1-3; TRBD1 is perhaps the D gene, given 5 matching bases. Sequenced sample: peripheral blood. The nucleotide sequence reads TGTGCCAGCAGCGTGGCGCAGGGATCTGGAAACACCATATATTTT. This yields the protein CASSVAQGSGNTIYF.